Following are 22 T cell receptor beta chains from one sample sequenced in a study of graft-versus-host responses after intestinal transplantation. Sequenced by immunoSEQ multiplex PCR; TCRdb stores in-frame clones only, minus some. The table lists more than 40,000 clones, approximately 96% of them singletons. Their specific antigens are unknown. Sequenced here: unstimulated CD8+ T cells sorted from spleen or lymph node cells, sampled before transplant. These receptor sequences come from a human donor who was the organ donor for an intestinal transplant.

This clone showed up just a few times. The V and J genes are TRBV5-1 and TRBJ2-5; TRBD1 is a possible D gene (5 bases). Germline-derived CDR1 and CDR2 are SGHRS and YFSETQ. V was pared by 0 bases and J by 12 bases, with 9 bases between. The CDR3 contains 11 residues. The CDR3 sequence is CASSLGKGKYF. CDR3 coding DNA: TGCGCCAGCAGCTTGGGAAAGGGGAAGTACTTC. Full variable domain (rest looked up from reference TRBV5-1 and TRBJ2-5): KAGVTQTPRYLIKTRGQQVTLSCSPISGHRSVSWYQQTPGQGLQFLFEYFSETQRNKGNFPGRFSGRQFSNSRSEMNVSTLELGDSALYLCASSLGKGKYFGPGTRLLVL.

The CDR3 DNA reads TGTGCCAGCAGCTTAGAGGGTCTTGGAGGCTACACCTTC. It translates to CASSLEGLGGYTF. The chain carries TRBV27 and TRBJ1-2; D call uncertain. The CDR3 runs to 13 residues. V was shortened by 6 bases and J by 8 bases, with 16 bases between the two germline ends. The germline V gene encodes CDR1 MNHEY and CDR2 SMNVEV (reference sequence).

This clone came up once. The chain joins TRBV28 to TRBJ1-5, with D tentatively TRBD1 (5 bases). Trimming pared 7 bases from V and 0 bases from J, leaving 7 bases between. The CDR3 is 13 amino acids. Germline loops: CDR1 MDHEN, CDR2 SYDVKM. This CDR3 reads CASKGDSNQPQHF. DNA of the CDR3: TGTGCCAGCAAAGGGGATAGCAATCAGCCCCAGCATTTT.

The CDR3, as DNA: TGTGCCAGCAGCCTGGAACAGGGCGCGGTGAGCACTGAAGCTTTCTTT. Encoded protein: CASSLEQGAVSTEAFF. This chain connects TRBV7-8 to TRBJ1-1, with D possibly being TRBD1 (6 bases). There are 16 residues in the CDR3. Trimming pared 5 bases from V and 4 bases from J, leaving 20 bases between. The germline CDR1 and CDR2 sequences are SGHVS and FQNEAQ. Supplemented by reference TRBV7-8 and TRBJ1-1, the full variable domain reads GAGVSQSPRYKVAKRGQDVALRCDPISGHVSLFWYQQALGQGPEFLTYFQNEAQLDKSGLPSDRFFAERPEGSVSTLKIQRTQQEDSAVYLCASSLEQGAVSTEAFFGQGTRLTVV.

J is TRBJ2-5 and V is TRBV5-1; TRBD2 is a possible D gene (6 bases). CDR1 and CDR2 from the germline V gene are SGHRS and YFSETQ. V was pared by 7 bases and J by 3 bases, with 16 bases between. This CDR3 is built from 14 residues. CDR3 bases: TGCGCCAGCCAGGACGGGGCTAGCGAAGAGACCCAGTACTTC. Protein sequence: CASQDGASEETQYF.

This chain links TRBV13 with TRBJ1-3, with 9 bases identical to TRBD1. CDR1 PRHDT and CDR2 FYEKMQ come from the germline V gene (reference sequence). The trim removed 4 bases at V and 0 bases at J, leaving 4 bases unmatched. The CDR3 has 16 amino acids. The CDR3 coding sequence is TGTGCCAGCAGCTGGGGACAGGGTGACTCTGGAAACACCATATATTTT. This gives the protein CASSWGQGDSGNTIYF.

The chain is built from TRBV7-2 and TRBJ2-7; 10 bases fit TRBD1. Trimming removed 0 bases from V and 4 bases from J; junction bases left unmatched: 3. The germline V gene has CDR1 SGHTA and CDR2 FQGNSA. This CDR3 contains 15 residues. DNA of the CDR3: TGTGCCAGCAGCTTAGCGCCGGGACAGGGGTACGAGCAGTACTTC. This translates into CASSLAPGQGYEQYF.

V gene TRBV5-6 combines with J gene TRBJ2-5, with 7 positions matching TRBD2. The CDR3 runs 15 residues. V was pared by 0 bases and J by 5 bases, with 7 bases of the junction left unmatched. Germline-derived CDR1 and CDR2 are SGHDT and YYEEEE. CDR3 in DNA: TGTGCCAGCAGCTTGGGGGACTATAGGATGGAGACCCAGTACTTC. Residues: CASSLGDYRMETQYF.

This CDR3 reads CASSLGPSYEQYF. The CDR3 region has the DNA TGTGCCAGCAGTCTAGGGCCTTCCTACGAGCAGTACTTC. The chain has TRBV28 and TRBJ2-7; no clear D gene. The germline V gene encodes CDR1 MDHEN and CDR2 SYDVKM. The length of the CDR3 is 13 residues. V gave up 5 bases and J gave up 1 base, with 9 bases separating them.

The J gene is TRBJ2-3, the V gene TRBV7-9, with a weak D call TRBD1 (5 bases). Trimming left V 5 bases short and J 6 bases short, with 15 bases between. The CDR3 totals 14 residues. Germline loops: CDR1 SEHNR, CDR2 FQNEAQ (reference sequence). The CDR3 DNA reads TGTGCCAGCAGCCCGGACATGCTTGATGATACGCAGTATTTT. Amino acid sequence: CASSPDMLDDTQYF. Full variable domain (remainder filled in from reference TRBV7-9 and TRBJ2-3): DTGVSQNPRHKITKRGQNVTFRCDPISEHNRLYWYRQTLGQGPEFLTYFQNEAQLEKSRLLSDRFSAERPKGSFSTLEIQRTEQGDSAMYLCASSPDMLDDTQYFGPGTRLTVL.

The chain carries TRBV12-5 and TRBJ2-7; 10 positions agree with TRBD2. The CDR3 covers 14 residues. The ends lost 5 bases at V and 5 bases at J; junction bases unmatched: 6. Germline values: CDR1 LGHNT, CDR2 FRNRAP. The CDR3: CASGLDGLADEQYF. As DNA, the CDR3 is TGTGCTAGTGGTCTAGACGGACTAGCGGACGAGCAGTACTTC.

This sequence joins TRBV9 and TRBJ1-3; no clear D gene. V was pared by 2 bases and J by 4 bases, with 4 bases between. This CDR3 comprises 12 residues. Per the germline V gene, CDR1 is SGDLS and CDR2 is YYNGEE. For the CDR3, the DNA is TGTGCCAGCAGCGTCGACGGAAACACCATATATTTT. This gives the protein CASSVDGNTIYF.

The rearrangement uses TRBV7-9 and TRBJ2-2; the D gene could be TRBD1 or TRBD2 (5 bases each). Germline V gene lookup returns CDR1 SEHNR and CDR2 FQNEAQ (reference sequence). Trimming left V 5 bases short and J 4 bases short, with 11 bases between. The CDR3 runs 14 residues. The CDR3 DNA follows: TGTGCCAGCAGCCCCGGGACGACCACCGGGGAGCTGTTTTTT. Translated: CASSPGTTTGELFF. Complete variable domain (other parts from reference TRBV7-9 and TRBJ2-2): DTGVSQNPRHKITKRGQNVTFRCDPISEHNRLYWYRQTLGQGPEFLTYFQNEAQLEKSRLLSDRFSAERPKGSFSTLEIQRTEQGDSAMYLCASSPGTTTGELFFGEGSRLTVL.

This clone was seen only once. This chain joins TRBV14 and TRBJ2-5, with D uncertain. Germline CDR1 reads SGHDN; CDR2 reads FVKESK. With 0 bases removed from V and 3 bases from J, the gap between germline ends came to 11 bases. The length of the CDR3 is 15 residues. CDR3 protein: CASSQDGQSKETQYF. CDR3 nucleotides: TGTGCCAGCAGCCAAGACGGCCAGAGTAAAGAGACCCAGTACTTC. Looking up the rest from reference TRBV14 and TRBJ2-5 gives the full variable domain: EAGVTQFPSHSVIEKGQTVTLRCDPISGHDNLYWYRRVMGKEIKFLLHFVKESKQDESGMPNNRFLAERTGGTYSTLKVQPAELEDSGVYFCASSQDGQSKETQYFGPGTRLLVL.

The chain uses TRBV13 and TRBJ1-2; 9 nucleotides agree with TRBD1. Germline trimming cut 0 bases from V and 7 bases from J; bases unmatched to any gene: 0. Germline V gene lookup returns CDR1 PRHDT and CDR2 FYEKMQ (reference sequence). The CDR3 has 13 amino acids. The chain's CDR3 is CASSLGGQGGYTF. The CDR3 bases are TGTGCCAGCAGCTTAGGGGGACAGGGTGGCTACACCTTC.

The V and J genes are TRBV11-1 and TRBJ1-5, with D unclear. Germline CDR1 SGHAT, CDR2 FQDESV (reference sequence). Trimming removed 3 bases at V and 6 bases at J, with 12 bases between. CDR3 size: 14 residues. The CDR3 DNA sequence: TGTGCCAGCAGCTTTGGAGGCCCTACTCAGCCCCAGCATTTT. Protein product: CASSFGGPTQPQHF.

V usage is TRBV28 and J usage is TRBJ1-1; weak D call: TRBD1 (6 bases). V was pared by 5 bases and J by 1 base, with 8 bases between. The CDR3 loop spans 13 amino acids. In germline, CDR1 is MDHEN, CDR2 SYDVKM. The CDR3 DNA is TGTGCCAGCAGTACAGGGAGGAACACTGAAGCTTTCTTT. Its protein is CASSTGRNTEAFF. The full variable domain, with the rest looked up from reference TRBV28 and TRBJ1-1, is DVKVTQSSRYLVKRTGEKVFLECVQDMDHENMFWYRQDPGLGLRLIYFSYDVKMKEKGDIPEGYSVSREKKERFSLILESASTNQTSMYLCASSTGRNTEAFFGQGTRLTVV.

V and J are TRBV10-2 and TRBJ2-3, with TRBD2 matching 7 bases. This CDR3 spans 16 amino acids. In germline, CDR1 is WSHSY, CDR2 SAAADI. The junction had 9 bases not matched to a gene; V was cut back by 3 bases and J by 3 bases. The CDR3 nucleotides are TGCGCCAGCAGTGATTGGGGGGGATCGACGACAGATACGCAGTATTTT. Amino acids: CASSDWGGSTTDTQYF.

V gene TRBV2 combines with J gene TRBJ2-3; 11 positions agree with TRBD2. The CDR3 length is 16 residues. Germline trimming cut 5 bases from V and 2 bases from J; bases unmatched to any gene: 6. Germline V gives CDR1 SNHLY, CDR2 FYNNEI. The CDR3 DNA sequence: TGTGCCAGCAGTAGAATAGCGGGGGGGTCCACAGATACGCAGTATTTT. It yields the protein CASSRIAGGSTDTQYF.

This chain links TRBV28 with TRBJ1-2; 10 positions match TRBD1. CDR1 and CDR2 (germline): MDHEN, SYDVKM. V gave up 3 bases and J gave up 4 bases; unmatched junction bases: 8. CDR3 length: 16 amino acids. CDR3 in DNA: TGTGCCAGCAGTTTTCCCGACAGGGGGCGTATCTATGGCTACACCTTC. Its translation: CASSFPDRGRIYGYTF.

This clone has just one count. The genes are TRBV7-6 and TRBJ2-7; 11 bases are a match to TRBD2. CDR1 SGHVS and CDR2 FNYEAQ come from the germline V gene. V dropped 1 base and J dropped 3; count of bases not matched to a gene: 2. The CDR3 is 15 amino acids. CDR3 amino acids: CASSLVAGGVYEQYF. Here the CDR3 DNA reads TGTGCCAGCAGCTTAGTAGCGGGGGGGGTCTACGAGCAGTACTTC.

V gene TRBV7-9 combines with J gene TRBJ2-1; TRBD1 might be the D (6 bases). The CDR3 loop spans 13 amino acids. The V end lost 1 base, the J end lost 12 bases, and 13 bases lay between the germline ends. Germline V gene data show CDR1 as SEHNR and CDR2 as FQNEAQ (reference sequence). DNA of the CDR3: TGTGCCAGCAGCTTAGACGAGTGGGGGCGGCAGTTCTTC. Residues: CASSLDEWGRQFF.